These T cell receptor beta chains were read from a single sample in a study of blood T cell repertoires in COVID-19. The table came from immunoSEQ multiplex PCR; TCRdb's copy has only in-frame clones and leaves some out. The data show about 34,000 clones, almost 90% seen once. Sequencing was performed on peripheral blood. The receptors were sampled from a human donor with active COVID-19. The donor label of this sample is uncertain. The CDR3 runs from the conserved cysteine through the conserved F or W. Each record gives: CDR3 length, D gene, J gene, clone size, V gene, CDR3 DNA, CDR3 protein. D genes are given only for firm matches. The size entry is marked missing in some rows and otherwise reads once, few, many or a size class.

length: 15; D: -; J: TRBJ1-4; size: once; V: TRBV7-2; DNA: TGTGCCAGCAGCTTAGTCCCTGCAACTAATGAAAAACTGTTTTTT; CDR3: CASSLVPATNEKLFF
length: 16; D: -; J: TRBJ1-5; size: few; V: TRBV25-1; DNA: TGTGCCAGCAGTGAAGAATTAACGAGGGGCAATCAGCCCCAGCATTTT; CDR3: CASSEELTRGNQPQHF
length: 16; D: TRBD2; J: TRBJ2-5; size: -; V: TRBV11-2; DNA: TGTGCCAGCAGCTTCGGAAGCGGGGTAGGGCGGGAGACCCAGTACTTC; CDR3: CASSFGSGVGRETQYF
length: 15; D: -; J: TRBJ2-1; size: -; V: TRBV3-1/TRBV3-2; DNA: TGTGCCAGCAGCCAAGAGCGGGTAACCCGGAATGAGCAGTTCTTC; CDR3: CASSQERVTRNEQFF
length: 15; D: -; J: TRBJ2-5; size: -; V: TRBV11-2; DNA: TGTGCCAGCAGCTCGACTACCGGCAAGGAAGAGACCCAGTACTTC; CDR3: CASSSTTGKEETQYF
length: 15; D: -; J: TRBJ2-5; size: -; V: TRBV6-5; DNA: TGTGCCAGCAGTTACGCCGGGGGGCCCCCTCGGACCCAGTACTTC; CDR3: CASSYAGGPPRTQYF
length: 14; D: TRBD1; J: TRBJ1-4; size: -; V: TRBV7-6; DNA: TGTGCCAGCAGCCCAGGGGGTACAAATGAAAAACTGTTTTTT; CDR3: CASSPGGTNEKLFF
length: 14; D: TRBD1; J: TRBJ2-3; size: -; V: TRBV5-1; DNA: TGCGCCAGCAGCCTCCGACAGGGTACAGATACGCAGTATTTT; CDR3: CASSLRQGTDTQYF
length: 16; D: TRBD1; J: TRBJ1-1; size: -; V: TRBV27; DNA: TGTGCCAGCAGCAAGGACAGGGGCCGCCTGAACACTGAAGCTTTCTTT; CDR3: CASSKDRGRLNTEAFF
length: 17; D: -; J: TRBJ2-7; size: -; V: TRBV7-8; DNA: TGTGCCAGCAGCTTAGTTCTGTCCGGGACATCCTACTACGAGCAGTACTTC; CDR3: CASSLVLSGTSYYEQYF
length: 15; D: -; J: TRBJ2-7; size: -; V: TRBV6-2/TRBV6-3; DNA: TGTGCCAGCAGTTATGCAGGCAAAGAGGGCTACGAGCAGTACTTC; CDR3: CASSYAGKEGYEQYF
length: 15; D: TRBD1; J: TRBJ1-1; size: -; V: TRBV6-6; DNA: TGTGCCAGCAGTCCCTCACAGGGGGCTATGTTTGAAGCTTTCTTT; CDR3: CASSPSQGAMFEAFF
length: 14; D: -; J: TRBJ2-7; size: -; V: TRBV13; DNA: TGTGCCAGCAGCCCACGACAGGGAGGCTACGAGCAGTACTTC; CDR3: CASSPRQGGYEQYF
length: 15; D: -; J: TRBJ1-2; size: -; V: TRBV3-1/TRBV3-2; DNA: TGTGCCAGCAGCCAAGATTCCCATCCTAACTATGGCTACACCTTC; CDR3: CASSQDSHPNYGYTF
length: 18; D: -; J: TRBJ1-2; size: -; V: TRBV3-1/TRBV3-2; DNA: TGTGCCAGCAGCCAAGATAGCAAGCCTTCTTCTAGTGGCTATGGCTACACCTTC; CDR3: CASSQDSKPSSSGYGYTF
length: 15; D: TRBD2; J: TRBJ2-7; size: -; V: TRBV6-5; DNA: TGTGCCAGCAGTCAGAAGGGACTAGCGGGGGGCGAGCAGTACTTC; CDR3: CASSQKGLAGGEQYF
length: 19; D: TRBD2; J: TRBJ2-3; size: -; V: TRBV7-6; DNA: TGTGCCAGCAGCTTAGTAGGGACTAGCGGGGGGGCCAGGTCAGATACGCAGTATTTT; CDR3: CASSLVGTSGGARSDTQYF
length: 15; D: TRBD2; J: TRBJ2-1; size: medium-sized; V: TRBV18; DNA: TGTGCCAGCTATAGCGGGGGGGCCTCTGTCAATGAGCAGTTCTTC; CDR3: CASYSGGASVNEQFF
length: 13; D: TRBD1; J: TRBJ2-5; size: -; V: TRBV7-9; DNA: TGTGCCAGCAGGGGACAGTTCCAAGAGACCCAGTACTTC; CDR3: CASRGQFQETQYF
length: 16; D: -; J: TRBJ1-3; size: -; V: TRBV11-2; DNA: TGTGCCAGCAGCTTGGCGACAGGTCTCTCTGGAAACACCATATATTTT; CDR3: CASSLATGLSGNTIYF
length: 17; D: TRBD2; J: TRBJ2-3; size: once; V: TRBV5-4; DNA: TGTGCCAGCAGTAAAACGGGCGGGGGGGCCCAACCAGATACGCAGTATTTT; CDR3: CASSKTGGGAQPDTQYF
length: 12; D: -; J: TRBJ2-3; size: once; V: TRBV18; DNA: TGTGCCAGCTCCCTCTCCACAGATACGCAGTATTTT; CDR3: CASSLSTDTQYF
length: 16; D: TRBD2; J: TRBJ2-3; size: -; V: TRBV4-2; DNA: TGTGCCAGCAGCTTATCAGGACTAGCGGGGTCAGATACGCAGTATTTT; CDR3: CASSLSGLAGSDTQYF
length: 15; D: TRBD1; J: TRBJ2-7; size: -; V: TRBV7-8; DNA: TGTGCCAGCGCTTTGGGCACAGGGGGCGCGGACGAGCAGTACTTC; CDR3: CASALGTGGADEQYF
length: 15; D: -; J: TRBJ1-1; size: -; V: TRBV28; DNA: TGTGCCAGCAGCCGAGGAGGAGGCGGAAACACTGAAGCTTTCTTT; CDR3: CASSRGGGGNTEAFF
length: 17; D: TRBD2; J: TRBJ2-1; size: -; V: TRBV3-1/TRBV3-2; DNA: TGTGCCAGCAGCCGCGGACCTTTGTCTAGCGGAGGCAATGAGCAGTTCTTC; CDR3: CASSRGPLSSGGNEQFF
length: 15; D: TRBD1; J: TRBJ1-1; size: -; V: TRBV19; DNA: TGTGCCAGTAGTACCGAAGGACAGGGCGACACTGAAGCTTTCTTT; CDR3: CASSTEGQGDTEAFF
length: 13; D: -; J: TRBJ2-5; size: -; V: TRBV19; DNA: TGTGCCAGTAGTATAGCCGGTAAAGAGACCCAGTACTTC; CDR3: CASSIAGKETQYF
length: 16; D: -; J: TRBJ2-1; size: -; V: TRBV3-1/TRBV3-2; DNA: TGTGCCAGCAGCCGTCGCCTACAGAGCTCCTACAATGAGCAGTTCTTC; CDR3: CASSRRLQSSYNEQFF
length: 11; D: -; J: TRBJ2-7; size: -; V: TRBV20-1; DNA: TGCAGTGCTGCGAGTTCCTACGAGCAGTACTTC; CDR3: CSAASSYEQYF
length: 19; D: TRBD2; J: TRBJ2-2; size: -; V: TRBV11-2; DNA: TGTGCCAGCAGCTTAAACGGACTTCGGGGGGGGCAAGGTCCCGGGGAGCTGTTTTTT; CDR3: CASSLNGLRGGQGPGELFF
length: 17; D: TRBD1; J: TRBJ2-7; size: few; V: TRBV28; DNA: TGTGCCAGCAGTTTGATGGAACAGGGGCTAGGAAACTACGAGCAGTACTTC; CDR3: CASSLMEQGLGNYEQYF
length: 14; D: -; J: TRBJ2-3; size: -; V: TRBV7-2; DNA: TGTGCCAGCAGCTTAGCATGGGGCTCGGATACGCAGTATTTT; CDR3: CASSLAWGSDTQYF
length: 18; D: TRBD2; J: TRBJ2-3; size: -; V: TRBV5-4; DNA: TGTGCCAGCAGAAAGGGACTAGCGGGGGGGGAAAACACAGATACGCAGTATTTT; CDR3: CASRKGLAGGENTDTQYF
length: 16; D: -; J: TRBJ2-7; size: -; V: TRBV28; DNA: TGTGCCAGCAGCACCGCGGAGGGGAAGCGCCCCTACGAGCAGTACTTC; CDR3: CASSTAEGKRPYEQYF
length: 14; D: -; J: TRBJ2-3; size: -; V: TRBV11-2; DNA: TGTGCCAGCAGCTTTTCCAGAAGCACAGATACGCAGTATTTT; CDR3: CASSFSRSTDTQYF
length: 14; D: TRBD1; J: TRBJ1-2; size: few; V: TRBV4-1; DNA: TGCGCCAGCAGCCCACGAGCAGGGGGATATGGCTACACCTTC; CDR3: CASSPRAGGYGYTF
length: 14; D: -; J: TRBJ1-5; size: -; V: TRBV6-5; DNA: TGTGCCAGCAGTTACTCGATAGCCGAACAGCCCCAGCATTTT; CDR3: CASSYSIAEQPQHF
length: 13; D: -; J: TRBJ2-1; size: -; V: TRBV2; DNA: TGTGCCAGCAGTTCCCTTCCGGGACAATCTAAGTTCTTC; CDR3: CASSSLPGQSKFF
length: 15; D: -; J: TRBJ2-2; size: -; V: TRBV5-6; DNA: TGTGCCAGCAGCTCGGTTCAGGGGCGGGCCGGGGAGCTGTTTTTT; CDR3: CASSSVQGRAGELFF
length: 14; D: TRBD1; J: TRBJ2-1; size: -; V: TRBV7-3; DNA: TGTGCCAGCAGCCCGGGGACAGGGGCCCATGAGCAGTTCTTC; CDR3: CASSPGTGAHEQFF
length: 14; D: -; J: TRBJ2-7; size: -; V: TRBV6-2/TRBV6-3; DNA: TGTGCCAGCGGCCTTGGGACTTACTCCTACGAGCAGTACTTC; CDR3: CASGLGTYSYEQYF
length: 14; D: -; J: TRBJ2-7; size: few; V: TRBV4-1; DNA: TGCGCCAGCAGCCAAGTGCCAGGGTCCCACGAGCAGTACTTC; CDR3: CASSQVPGSHEQYF
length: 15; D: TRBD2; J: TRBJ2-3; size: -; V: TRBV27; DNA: TGTGCCAGCAGTTCCCTCAGAGCGGGGGCTCCTTCGCAGTATTTT; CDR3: CASSSLRAGAPSQYF
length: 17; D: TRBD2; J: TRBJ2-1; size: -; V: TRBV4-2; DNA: TGTGCCAGCAGCCAAGGACTAGCGGGGGATCCCTACAATGAGCAGTTCTTC; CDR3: CASSQGLAGDPYNEQFF
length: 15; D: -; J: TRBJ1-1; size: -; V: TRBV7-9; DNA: TGTGCCAGCAGCTTACAGGGCAACATGAACACTGAAGCTTTCTTT; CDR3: CASSLQGNMNTEAFF
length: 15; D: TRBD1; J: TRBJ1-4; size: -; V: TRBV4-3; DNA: TGCGCCAGCAGCCAAGATACGGACAGGAATGAAAAACTGTTTTTT; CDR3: CASSQDTDRNEKLFF
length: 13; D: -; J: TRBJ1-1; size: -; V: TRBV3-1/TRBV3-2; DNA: TGTGCCAGCAGCCCTGGGGGGATCACTGAAGCTTTCTTT; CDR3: CASSPGGITEAFF
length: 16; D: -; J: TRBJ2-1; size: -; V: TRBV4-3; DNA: TGCGCCAGCAGCCAAGAGGGGCCCGCTTCCTACAATGAGCAGTTCTTC; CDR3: CASSQEGPASYNEQFF
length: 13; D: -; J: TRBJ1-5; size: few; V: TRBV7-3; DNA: TGTGCCAGCAGCTTAGGGGGCCAGAAGCCCCAGCATTTT; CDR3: CASSLGGQKPQHF
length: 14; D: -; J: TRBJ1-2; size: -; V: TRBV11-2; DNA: TGTGCCAGCAGCTTCAGGGCGTCTAACTATGGCTACACCTTC; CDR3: CASSFRASNYGYTF
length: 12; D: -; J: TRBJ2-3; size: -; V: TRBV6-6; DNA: TGTGCCAGCAGTATCTACACAGATACGCAGTATTTT; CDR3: CASSIYTDTQYF
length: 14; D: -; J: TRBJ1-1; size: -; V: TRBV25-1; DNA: TGTGCCAGCAGGTTGGGAATAAGGGAGGCTGAAGCTTTCTTT; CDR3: CASRLGIREAEAFF
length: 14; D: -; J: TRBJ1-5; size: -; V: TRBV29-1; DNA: TGCAGCGTTCTACTCACAGGAATGAATCAGCCCCAGCATTTT; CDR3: CSVLLTGMNQPQHF
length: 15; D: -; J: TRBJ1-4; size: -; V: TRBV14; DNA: TGTGCCAGCAGCCTGGCGGGAACTTATAATGAAAAACTGTTTTTT; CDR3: CASSLAGTYNEKLFF
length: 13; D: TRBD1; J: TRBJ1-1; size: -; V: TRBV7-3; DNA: TGTGCCAGCAGCCCAATGACAGGGGCTGAAGCTTTCTTT; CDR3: CASSPMTGAEAFF
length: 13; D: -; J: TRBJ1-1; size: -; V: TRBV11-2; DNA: TGTGCCAGCAGCTTCCCCTCGAACACTGAAGCTTTCTTT; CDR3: CASSFPSNTEAFF
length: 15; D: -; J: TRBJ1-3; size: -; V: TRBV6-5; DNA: TGTGCCAGCAGTCCCAGGGTGGGTCGCAGAAACACCATATATTTT; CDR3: CASSPRVGRRNTIYF